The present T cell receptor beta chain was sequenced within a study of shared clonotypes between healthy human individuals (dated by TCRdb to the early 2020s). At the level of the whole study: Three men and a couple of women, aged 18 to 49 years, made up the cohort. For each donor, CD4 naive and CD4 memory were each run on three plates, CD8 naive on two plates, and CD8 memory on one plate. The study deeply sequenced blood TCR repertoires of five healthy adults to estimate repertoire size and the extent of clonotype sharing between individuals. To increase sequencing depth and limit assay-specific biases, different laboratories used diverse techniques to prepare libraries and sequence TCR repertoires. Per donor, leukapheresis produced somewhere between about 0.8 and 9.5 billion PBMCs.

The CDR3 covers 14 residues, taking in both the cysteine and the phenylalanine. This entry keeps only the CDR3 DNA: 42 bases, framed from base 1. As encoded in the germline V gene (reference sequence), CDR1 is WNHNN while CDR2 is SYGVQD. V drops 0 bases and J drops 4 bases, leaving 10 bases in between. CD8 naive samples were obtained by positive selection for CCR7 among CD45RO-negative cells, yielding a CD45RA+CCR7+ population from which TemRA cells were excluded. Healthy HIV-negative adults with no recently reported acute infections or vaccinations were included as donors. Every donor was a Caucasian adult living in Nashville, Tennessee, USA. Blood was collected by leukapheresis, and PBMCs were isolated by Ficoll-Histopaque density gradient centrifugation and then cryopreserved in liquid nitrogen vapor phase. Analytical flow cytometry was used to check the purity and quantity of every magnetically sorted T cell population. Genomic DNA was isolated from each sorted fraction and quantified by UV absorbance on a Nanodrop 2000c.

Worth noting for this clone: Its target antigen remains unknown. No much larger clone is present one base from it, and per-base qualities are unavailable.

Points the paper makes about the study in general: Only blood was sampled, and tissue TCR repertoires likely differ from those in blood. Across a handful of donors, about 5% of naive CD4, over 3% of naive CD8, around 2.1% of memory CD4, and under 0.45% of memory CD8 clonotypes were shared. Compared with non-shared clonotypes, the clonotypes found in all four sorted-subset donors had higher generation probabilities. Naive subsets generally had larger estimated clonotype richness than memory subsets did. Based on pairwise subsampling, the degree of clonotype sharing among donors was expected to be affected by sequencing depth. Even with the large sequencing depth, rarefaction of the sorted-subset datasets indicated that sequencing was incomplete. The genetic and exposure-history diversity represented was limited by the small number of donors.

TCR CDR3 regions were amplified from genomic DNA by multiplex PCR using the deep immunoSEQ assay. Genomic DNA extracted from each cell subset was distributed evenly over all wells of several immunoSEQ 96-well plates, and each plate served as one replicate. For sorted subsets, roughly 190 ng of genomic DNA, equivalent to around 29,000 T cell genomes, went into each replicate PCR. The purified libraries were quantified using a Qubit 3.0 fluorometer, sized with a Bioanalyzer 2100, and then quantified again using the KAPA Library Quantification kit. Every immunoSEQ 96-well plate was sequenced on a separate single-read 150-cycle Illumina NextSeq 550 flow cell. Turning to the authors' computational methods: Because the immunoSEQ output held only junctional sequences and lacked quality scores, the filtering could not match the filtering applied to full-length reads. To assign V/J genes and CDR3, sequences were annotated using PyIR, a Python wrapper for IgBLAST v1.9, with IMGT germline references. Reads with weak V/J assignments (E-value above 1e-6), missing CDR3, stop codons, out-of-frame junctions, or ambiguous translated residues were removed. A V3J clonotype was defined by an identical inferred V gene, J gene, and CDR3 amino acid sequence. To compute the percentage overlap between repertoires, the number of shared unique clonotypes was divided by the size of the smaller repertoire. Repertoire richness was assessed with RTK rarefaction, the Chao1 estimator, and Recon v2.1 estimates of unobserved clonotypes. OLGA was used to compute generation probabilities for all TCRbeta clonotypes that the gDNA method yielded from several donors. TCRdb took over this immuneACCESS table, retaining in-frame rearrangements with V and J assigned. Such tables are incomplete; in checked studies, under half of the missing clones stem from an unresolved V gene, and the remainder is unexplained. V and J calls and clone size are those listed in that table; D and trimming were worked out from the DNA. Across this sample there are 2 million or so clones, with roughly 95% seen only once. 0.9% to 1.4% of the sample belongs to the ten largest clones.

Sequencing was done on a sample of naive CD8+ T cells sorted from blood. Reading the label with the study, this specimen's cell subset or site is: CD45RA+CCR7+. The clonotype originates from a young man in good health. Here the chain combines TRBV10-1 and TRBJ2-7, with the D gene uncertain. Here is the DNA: TGCGCCAGCAGTGAGTCGGGCGGTTTTTACGAGCAGTACTTC. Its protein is CASSESGGFYEQYF.